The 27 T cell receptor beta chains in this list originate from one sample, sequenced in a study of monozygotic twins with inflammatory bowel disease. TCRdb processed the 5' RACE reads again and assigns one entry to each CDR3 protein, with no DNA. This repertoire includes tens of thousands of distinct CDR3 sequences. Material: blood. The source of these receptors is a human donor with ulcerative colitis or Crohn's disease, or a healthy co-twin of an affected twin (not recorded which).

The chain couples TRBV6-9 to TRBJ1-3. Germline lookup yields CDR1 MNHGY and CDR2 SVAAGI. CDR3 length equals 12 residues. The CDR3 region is CASGRSGNTIYF.

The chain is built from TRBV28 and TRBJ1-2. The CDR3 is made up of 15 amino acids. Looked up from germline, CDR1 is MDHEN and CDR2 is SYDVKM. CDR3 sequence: CASSPPLSGFYGYTF.

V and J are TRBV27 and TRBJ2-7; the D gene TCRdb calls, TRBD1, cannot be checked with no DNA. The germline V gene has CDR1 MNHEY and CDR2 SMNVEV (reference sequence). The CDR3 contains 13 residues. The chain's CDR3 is CASRRQGTYEQYF.

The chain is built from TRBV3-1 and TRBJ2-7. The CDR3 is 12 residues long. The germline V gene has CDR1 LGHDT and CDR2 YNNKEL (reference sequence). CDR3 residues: CASSRSIYEQYF.

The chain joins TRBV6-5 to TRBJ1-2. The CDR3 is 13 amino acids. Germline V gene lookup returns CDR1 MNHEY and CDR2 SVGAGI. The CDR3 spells CASSTGTVHGYTF.

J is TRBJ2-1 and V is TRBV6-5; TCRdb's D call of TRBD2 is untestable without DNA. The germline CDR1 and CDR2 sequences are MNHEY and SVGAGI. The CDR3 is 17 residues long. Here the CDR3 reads CASSYTPTSGSYNEQFF.

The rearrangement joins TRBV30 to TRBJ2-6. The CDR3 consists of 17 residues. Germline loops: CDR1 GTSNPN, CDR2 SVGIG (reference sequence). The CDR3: CAWSVRAFGSGANVLTF.

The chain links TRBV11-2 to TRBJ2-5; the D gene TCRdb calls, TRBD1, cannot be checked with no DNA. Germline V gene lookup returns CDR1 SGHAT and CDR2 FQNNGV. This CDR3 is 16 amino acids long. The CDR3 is CASSLGWGLLPETQYF.

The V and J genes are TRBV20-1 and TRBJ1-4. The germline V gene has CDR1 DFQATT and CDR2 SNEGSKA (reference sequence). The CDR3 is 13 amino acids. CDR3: CSARGPLEEKLFF.

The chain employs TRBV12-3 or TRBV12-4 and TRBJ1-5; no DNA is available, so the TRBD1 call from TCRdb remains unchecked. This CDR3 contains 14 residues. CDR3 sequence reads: CASSRDSGNQPQHF.

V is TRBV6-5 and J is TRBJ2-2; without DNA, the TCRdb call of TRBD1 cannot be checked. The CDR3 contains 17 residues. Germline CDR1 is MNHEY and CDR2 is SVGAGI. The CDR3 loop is CAIHPRGDTIPSGELFF.

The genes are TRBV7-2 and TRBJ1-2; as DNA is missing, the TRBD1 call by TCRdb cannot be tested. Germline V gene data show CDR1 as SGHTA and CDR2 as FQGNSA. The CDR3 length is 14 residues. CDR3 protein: CASSLDGKDYGYTF.

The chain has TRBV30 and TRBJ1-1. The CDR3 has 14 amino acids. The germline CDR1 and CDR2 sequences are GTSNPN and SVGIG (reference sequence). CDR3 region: CAWSRGGSFTEAFF.

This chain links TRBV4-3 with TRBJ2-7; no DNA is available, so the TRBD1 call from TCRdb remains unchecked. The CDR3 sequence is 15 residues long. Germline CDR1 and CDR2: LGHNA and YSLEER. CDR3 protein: CASSQEPGSHYEQYF.

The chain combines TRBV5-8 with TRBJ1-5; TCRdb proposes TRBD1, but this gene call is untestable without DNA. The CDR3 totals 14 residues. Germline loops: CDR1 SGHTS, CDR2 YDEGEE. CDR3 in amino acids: CASSWGQPTQPQHF.

CDR3 region: CASSQARQNNSPLHF. The genes are TRBV14 and TRBJ1-6; TCRdb's D call, TRBD1, is unchecked because there is no DNA. CDR3 length: 15 residues. Per the germline V gene, CDR1 is SGHDN and CDR2 is FVKESK.

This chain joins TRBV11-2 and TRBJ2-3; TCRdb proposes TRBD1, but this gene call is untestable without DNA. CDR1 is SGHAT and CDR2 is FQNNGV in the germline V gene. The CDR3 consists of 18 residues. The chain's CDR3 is CASSWGKVRVLDTDTQYF.

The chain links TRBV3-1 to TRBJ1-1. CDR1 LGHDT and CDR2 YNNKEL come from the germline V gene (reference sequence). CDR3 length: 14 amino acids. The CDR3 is CASSQATPYTEAFF.

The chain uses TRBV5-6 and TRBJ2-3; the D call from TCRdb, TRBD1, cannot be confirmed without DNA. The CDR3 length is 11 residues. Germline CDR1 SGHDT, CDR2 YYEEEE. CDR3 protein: CASSDNRGQYF.

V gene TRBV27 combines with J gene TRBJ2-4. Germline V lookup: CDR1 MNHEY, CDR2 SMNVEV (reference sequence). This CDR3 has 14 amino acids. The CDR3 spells CASSPGVTKNMQYF.

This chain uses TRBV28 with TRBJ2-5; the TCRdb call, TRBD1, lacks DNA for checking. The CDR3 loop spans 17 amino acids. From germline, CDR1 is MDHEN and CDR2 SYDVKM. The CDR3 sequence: CASSLPIYLGRGETQYF.

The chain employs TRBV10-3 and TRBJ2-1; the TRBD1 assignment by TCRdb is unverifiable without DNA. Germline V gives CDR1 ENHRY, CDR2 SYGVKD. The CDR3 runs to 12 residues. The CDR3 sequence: CATSDGVNEQFF.

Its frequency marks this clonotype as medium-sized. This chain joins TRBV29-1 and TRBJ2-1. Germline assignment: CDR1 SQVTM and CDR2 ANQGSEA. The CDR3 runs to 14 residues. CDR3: CSVETLTFHNEQFF.

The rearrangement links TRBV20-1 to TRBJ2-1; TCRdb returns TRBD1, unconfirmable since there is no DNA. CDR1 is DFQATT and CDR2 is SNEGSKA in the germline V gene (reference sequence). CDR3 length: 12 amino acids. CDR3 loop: CSAPRGGNEQFF.

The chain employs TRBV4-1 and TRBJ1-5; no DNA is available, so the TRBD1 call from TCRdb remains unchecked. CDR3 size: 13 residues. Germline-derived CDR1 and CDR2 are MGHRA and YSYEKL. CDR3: CASSPGRNQPQHF.

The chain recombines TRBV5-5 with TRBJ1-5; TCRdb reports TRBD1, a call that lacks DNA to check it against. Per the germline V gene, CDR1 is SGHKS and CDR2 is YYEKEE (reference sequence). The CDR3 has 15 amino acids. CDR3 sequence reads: CASSFRGQPDQPQHF.

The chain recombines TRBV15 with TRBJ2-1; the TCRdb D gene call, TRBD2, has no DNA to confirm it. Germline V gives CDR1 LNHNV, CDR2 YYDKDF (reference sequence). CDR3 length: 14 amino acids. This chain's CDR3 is CATSRVGQDNEQFF.